These 24 T cell receptor beta chains were all obtained from the same sample, sequenced in a study of blood T cell repertoires in COVID-19. TCRdb keeps only in-frame clones here, not all; method: immunoSEQ multiplex PCR. The profile shows approximately 170,000 clones, roughly 85% of them singletons. The sequenced material came from peripheral blood. All receptors derive from an elderly woman with active or convalescent COVID-19.

J is TRBJ1-5 and V is TRBV7-9, with no clear D. There are 17 residues in the CDR3. Looked up from germline, CDR1 is SEHNR and CDR2 is FQNEAQ (reference sequence). Trimming removed 1 base from V and 1 base from J, with 14 bases in between. In DNA form, the CDR3 reads TGTGCCAGCAGCTTAGAGGCAGTGGCCGGGAGCAATCAGCCCCAGCATTTT. Its translation: CASSLEAVAGSNQPQHF.

V usage is TRBV28 and J usage is TRBJ1-5; D gene unclear. The CDR3 has 13 residues. Trimming stripped 7 bases from V and 0 bases from J, with 7 bases between. Germline CDR1 MDHEN, CDR2 SYDVKM. In DNA, the CDR3 is TGTGCCAGCACCTATAATAGCAATCAGCCCCAGCATTTT. Its translation is CASTYNSNQPQHF.

The chain recombines TRBV7-9 with TRBJ2-2; TRBD1 is a possible D gene (6 bases). The germline V and J ends were trimmed by 7 bases and 5 bases, with 14 bases remaining between them. The CDR3 has 14 amino acids. The germline CDR1 and CDR2 sequences are SEHNR and FQNEAQ (reference sequence). The CDR3 is CASTKDRPTGELFF. The DNA of the CDR3 is TGTGCCAGCACTAAGGACAGACCAACCGGGGAGCTGTTTTTT.

Here the CDR3 DNA reads TGTGCCAGCAGCTTAAGAGCTGGGAACACCGGGGAGCTGTTTTTT. This translates into CASSLRAGNTGELFF. V is TRBV7-3 and J is TRBJ2-2; D is uncertain. Germline CDR1 SGHTA, CDR2 FQGTGA. The V and J ends lost 1 base and 1 base respectively, with 7 bases between them. CDR3 length: 15 amino acids. Complete variable domain (other parts from reference TRBV7-3 and TRBJ2-2): GAGVSQTPSNKVTEKGKYVELRCDPISGHTALYWYRQSLGQGPEFLIYFQGTGAADDSGLPNDRFFAVRPEGSVSTLKIQRTERGDSAVYLCASSLRAGNTGELFFGEGSRLTVL.

The V and J genes are TRBV7-9 and TRBJ2-1; no clear D gene. Germline CDR1 reads SEHNR; CDR2 reads FQNEAQ (reference sequence). Trimming left V 5 bases short and J 4 bases short, with 9 bases between. The CDR3 is made up of 13 amino acids. CDR3 nucleotides: TGTGCCAGCAGCCCCCCTATTTACAATGAGCAGTTCTTC. Translating it yields CASSPPIYNEQFF.

The chain employs TRBV5-3 and TRBJ1-1, with TRBD1 matching over 9 bases. TRBV5-3 is an ORF for which the function is uncertain. Trimming took 4 bases from V and 4 from J; bases not matched to a gene: 5. CDR3 length equals 14 residues. In DNA form, the CDR3 reads TGTGCCAGAAGCCCCCCGACAGGGGGCACTGAAGCTTTCTTT. This gives the protein CARSPPTGGTEAFF.

The chain links TRBV6-5 to TRBJ1-1, with a tentative D call TRBD1 (5 bases). The ends were cut back, 7 bases at V and 4 bases at J, with 16 bases in the middle. The CDR3 has 14 amino acids. Germline loops: CDR1 MNHEY, CDR2 SVGAGI. CDR3 DNA sequence: TGTGCCAGCAATCCACAAGAAAGGGGCACTGAAGCTTTCTTT. Protein product: CASNPQERGTEAFF.

This chain links TRBV20-1 with TRBJ2-1, with D possibly matching TRBD2 (6 bases). The CDR3 totals 15 residues. V was trimmed by 3 bases and J by 2 bases, leaving 14 bases between them. Germline loops: CDR1 DFQATT, CDR2 SNEGSKA (reference sequence). This CDR3 reads CSASLRDQTYNEQFF. CDR3 DNA sequence: TGCAGTGCTAGTTTGCGGGACCAAACCTACAATGAGCAGTTCTTC.

This chain connects TRBV29-1 to TRBJ2-3; the D gene is possibly TRBD2 (6 bases). The CDR3 consists of 12 residues. With 5 bases removed from V and 0 bases from J, the gap between germline ends came to 6 bases. Looked up from germline, CDR1 is SQVTM and CDR2 is ANQGSEA. The CDR3 spells CSVSGSTDTQYF. The CDR3 DNA sequence: TGCAGCGTTAGCGGGAGCACAGATACGCAGTATTTT.

The CDR3 DNA follows: TGTGCCAGTAGTCCACTTCGACAGGAAAAAACCCATGGCTACACCTTC. It specifies CASSPLRQEKTHGYTF. V is TRBV19 and J is TRBJ1-2; D may be TRBD1 (6 bases). The CDR3 loop spans 16 amino acids. CDR1 and CDR2 from the germline V gene are LNHDA and SQIVND (reference sequence). Between the trimmed V and J ends, which lost 5 bases and 6 bases, there was a span of 22 bases.

DNA for the CDR3: TGTGCCAGCAGCGTAGTCGCAGGGGGGAATTCACCCCTCCACTTT. This translates into CASSVVAGGNSPLHF. The chain is built from TRBV9 and TRBJ1-6; TRBD1 matches at 7 bases. Per the germline V gene, CDR1 is SGDLS and CDR2 is YYNGEE. With V trimmed by 0 bases and J by 7 bases, 4 bases remained unmatched. The CDR3 covers 15 residues.

The rearrangement joins TRBV7-9 to TRBJ2-7; 13 positions match TRBD2. J lost 3 bases, V lost 5 bases, and 7 bases had no gene match. The CDR3 is made up of 16 amino acids. CDR1 and CDR2 from the germline V gene are SEHNR and FQNEAQ (reference sequence). This CDR3 reads CASSAQGLAGSYEQYF. CDR3 nucleotide sequence: TGTGCCAGCAGCGCTCAGGGACTAGCGGGGAGCTACGAGCAGTACTTC.

The chain carries TRBV9 and TRBJ2-2; weak D call: TRBD2 (6 bases). V gave up 0 bases and J gave up 6 bases, with 15 bases separating them. From germline, CDR1 is SGDLS and CDR2 YYNGEE. There are 16 residues in the CDR3. The CDR3 sequence is CASSVGSQRVAGELFF. The CDR3 DNA sequence: TGTGCCAGCAGCGTAGGTAGCCAGCGGGTAGCCGGGGAGCTGTTTTTT.

This clone was seen only a few times. The chain uses TRBV21-1 and TRBJ2-7; the table assigns TRBD2, which was not confirmed against the DNA. TRBV21-1 is a listed pseudogene. This CDR3 contains 15 residues. This CDR3 is CASSKRPDYNYEQYF. In DNA form, the CDR3 reads TGTGCCAGCAGCAAACGTCCGGACTATAACTACGAGCAGTACTTC.

The CDR3: CASSPGTSGRAVKTQYF. CDR3 bases: TGCGCCAGCAGCCCGGGGACTAGCGGGAGGGCTGTGAAGACCCAGTACTTC. This rearrangement joins TRBV5-1 to TRBJ2-5, with 16 positions matching TRBD2. The CDR3 has 17 amino acids. Per the germline V gene, CDR1 is SGHRS and CDR2 is YFSETQ. J gave up 6 bases and V 4 bases, and 9 bases lay outside the gene matches.

The V and J genes are TRBV21-1 and TRBJ1-1. TRBV21-1 is a known pseudogene. This CDR3 region has 16 residues. The DNA for the CDR3 is TGTGCCAGCAGCCATCGCCGGGGGGGAGAGAACACTGAAGCTTTCTTT. Its translation: CASSHRRGGENTEAFF.

The chain carries TRBV14 and TRBJ1-5; D perhaps matches TRBD1 (5 bases). Germline CDR1 reads SGHDN; CDR2 reads FVKESK. This CDR3 comprises 13 residues. V dropped 8 bases and J dropped 4 bases, with 12 bases sitting between them. As DNA, the CDR3 is TGTGCCAGCGCAAGGGGTGGAAATCAGCCCCAGCATTTT. Protein sequence: CASARGGNQPQHF.

This chain joins TRBV7-3 and TRBJ2-3, with 8 bases fitting TRBD2. The CDR3 sequence is 18 residues long. Trimming removed 5 bases from V and 4 bases from J; junction bases left unmatched: 17. From germline, CDR1 is SGHTA and CDR2 FQGTGA. Written as DNA, the CDR3 is TGTGCCAGCAGCAGAAGGGGAAATAGCGGGATTGGCGCAGATACGCAGTATTTT. Amino acid sequence: CASSRRGNSGIGADTQYF. The full variable domain, its missing parts supplied by reference TRBV7-3 and TRBJ2-3, is GAGVSQTPSNKVTEKGKYVELRCDPISGHTALYWYRQSLGQGPEFLIYFQGTGAADDSGLPNDRFFAVRPEGSVSTLKIQRTERGDSAVYLCASSRRGNSGIGADTQYFGPGTRLTVL.

The chain is built from TRBV11-2 and TRBJ1-3, with D possibly matching TRBD1 (5 bases). This CDR3 is 16 amino acids long. Germline assignment: CDR1 SGHAT and CDR2 FQNNGV. V gave up 5 bases and J gave up 0 bases, with 14 bases separating them. This CDR3 is CASSPRDWVSGNTIYF. The DNA of the CDR3 is TGTGCCAGCAGCCCCCGGGACTGGGTCTCTGGAAACACCATATATTTT.

The chain carries TRBV5-1 and TRBJ2-7; a possible D gene is TRBD2 (6 bases). In germline, CDR1 is SGHRS, CDR2 YFSETQ. This CDR3 comprises 15 residues. V lost 0 bases and J 0 bases, leaving 10 bases between the germline ends. CDR3 in amino acids: CASSLGGTVSYEQYF. The CDR3 nucleotides read TGCGCCAGCAGCTTGGGGGGGACTGTCTCCTACGAGCAGTACTTC.

This clone has just one count. The chain employs TRBV5-1 and TRBJ2-3, with TRBD2 matching 14 bases. Germline CDR1 and CDR2: SGHRS and YFSETQ. This CDR3 is 19 amino acids long. The V and J ends lost 0 bases and 1 base, in that order; junction bases with no gene match: 7. CDR3 nucleotides: TGCGCCAGCAGCTTGGCGACTAGCGGGAGGGCAGTCGGCACAGATACGCAGTATTTT. It yields the protein CASSLATSGRAVGTDTQYF.

The V and J genes are TRBV12-3 or TRBV12-4 and TRBJ1-5; a weak D match, TRBD1 (6 bases). V shed 6 bases and J shed 6 bases, with 12 bases lying between them. The CDR3 length is 13 residues. CDR3 sequence: CASSSQGPQPQHF. The CDR3 DNA follows: TGTGCCAGCAGCTCACAGGGACCTCAGCCCCAGCATTTT.

The CDR3 loop reads CAISEGDRAGAYEQYF. The DNA for the CDR3 is TGTGCCATCAGTGAGGGGGACAGGGCGGGCGCCTACGAGCAGTACTTC. The rearrangement links TRBV10-3 to TRBJ2-7; TRBD1 matches 9 bases. After removal of 2 bases from V and 2 bases from J, the junction contained 7 bases not matched to a gene. This CDR3 contains 16 residues. Germline CDR1 reads ENHRY; CDR2 reads SYGVKD.

The chain joins TRBV7-2 to TRBJ1-6; no firm D call. The length of the CDR3 is 15 residues. V shed 0 bases and J shed 15 bases, with 18 bases lying between them. The germline V gene has CDR1 SGHTA and CDR2 FQGNSA. In DNA, the CDR3 is TGTGCCAGCAGCTTAGCGCGCGCTTCTAGCACTATCCTCCACTTT. It encodes CASSLARASSTILHF.